This T cell receptor beta chain was profiled in a study of technical replicates of blood from a handful of donors. Sequencing used immunoSEQ multiplex PCR; TCRdb keeps in-frame clones, though not all of them. The sample shows around 79,000 clones, 91% of them seen only once. CDR1 MNHEY and CDR2 SVGAGI come from the germline V gene. V was clipped by 4 bases and J by 1 base, with 6 bases between them. CDR3 length: 13 amino acids. Sequences were obtained from T cells isolated from PBMCs. The chain recombines TRBV6-5 with TRBJ2-3; perhaps TRBD2 as D (6 bases). The receptor comes from a human donor in good health. Some clones in this sample may be carry-over from other donors' samples. This CDR3 reads CASSLAGTDTQYF. CDR3 in DNA: TGTGCCAGCAGTTTAGCGGGCACAGATACGCAGTATTTT.